A selection of T cell receptor beta chains follows, all from one sample in a study of chemoradiotherapy in HPV16-positive cancers. Produced via immunoSEQ multiplex PCR; TCRdb's table is partial and in-frame only. The profile shows around 13,000 clones, less than 75% of them singletons. This sample was gathered from a patient who underwent chemoradiotherapy. The receptors derive from a human donor with HPV-associated anogenital cancer. The CDR3 runs from the conserved cysteine through the conserved F or W. A D gene is named only where the DNA matches it firmly. Expanded clones are given a class, and other clones once, few, many or no size at all.

v_call: TRBV28; clone_size: -; d_call: -; j_call: TRBJ1-3; cdr3_nt: TGTGCCAGCAGTTACGGACCGACAAACACCATATATTTT; cdr3_aa: CASSYGPTNTIYF
v_call: TRBV25-1; clone_size: -; d_call: TRBD1; j_call: TRBJ2-2; cdr3_nt: TGTGCCAGCAGTGAACGGAGACAGGGGGGCACCGGGGAGCTGTTTTTT; cdr3_aa: CASSERRQGGTGELFF
v_call: TRBV28; clone_size: -; d_call: -; j_call: TRBJ1-2; cdr3_nt: TGTGCCACTTCTCCGGGTGGCTCTAACTATGGCTACACCTTC; cdr3_aa: CATSPGGSNYGYTF
v_call: TRBV5-1; clone_size: few; d_call: -; j_call: TRBJ2-7; cdr3_nt: TGCGCCAGCAGCTTACCCCCTGTTTACGAGCAGTACTTC; cdr3_aa: CASSLPPVYEQYF
v_call: TRBV6-5; clone_size: -; d_call: -; j_call: TRBJ2-2; cdr3_nt: TGTGCCAGCAGTTACTCCAGAGGCACCGGGGAGCTGTTTTTT; cdr3_aa: CASSYSRGTGELFF
v_call: TRBV5-4; clone_size: -; d_call: -; j_call: TRBJ1-4; cdr3_nt: TGTGCCAGCAGCCGAGGAGGGGTGGCGGTTAATGAAAAACTGTTTTTT; cdr3_aa: CASSRGGVAVNEKLFF
v_call: TRBV9; clone_size: -; d_call: -; j_call: TRBJ2-3; cdr3_nt: TGTGCCAGCAGCGTAGGAGCTACTAGCACAGATACGCAGTATTTT; cdr3_aa: CASSVGATSTDTQYF
v_call: TRBV5-6; clone_size: -; d_call: -; j_call: TRBJ1-1; cdr3_nt: TGTGCCAGCAGCCTCCCCGGCAGGGGTACTGAAGCTTTCTTT; cdr3_aa: CASSLPGRGTEAFF
v_call: TRBV19; clone_size: -; d_call: -; j_call: TRBJ1-1; cdr3_nt: TGTGCCAGTAGTAGGCCACAGGGCTTTGAAGCTTTCTTT; cdr3_aa: CASSRPQGFEAFF
v_call: TRBV7-9; clone_size: -; d_call: -; j_call: TRBJ1-5; cdr3_nt: TGTGCCAGCAGCTTAGATCGAACAGGTCAGCATTTT; cdr3_aa: CASSLDRTGQHF
v_call: TRBV28; clone_size: -; d_call: TRBD1; j_call: TRBJ1-6; cdr3_nt: TGTGCCAGCAGTCCCGGTCAGGGGGTCAATTCACCCCTCCACTTT; cdr3_aa: CASSPGQGVNSPLHF
v_call: TRBV11-2; clone_size: -; d_call: -; j_call: TRBJ1-3; cdr3_nt: TGTGCCAGCAGCCCTGGCCGTGGAAACACCATATATTTT; cdr3_aa: CASSPGRGNTIYF
v_call: TRBV2; clone_size: -; d_call: -; j_call: TRBJ2-5; cdr3_nt: TGTGCCAGCAGCCGGGAATCGGAGACCCAGTACTTC; cdr3_aa: CASSRESETQYF
v_call: TRBV7-6; clone_size: few; d_call: -; j_call: TRBJ1-1; cdr3_nt: TGTGCCAGCAGCTTGGATCCGGGGGCGGCGAACACTGAAGCTTTCTTT; cdr3_aa: CASSLDPGAANTEAFF
v_call: TRBV2; clone_size: -; d_call: -; j_call: TRBJ1-4; cdr3_nt: TGTGCCAGCAGAGAAACACGAACAACTAATGAAAAACTGTTTTTT; cdr3_aa: CASRETRTTNEKLFF
v_call: TRBV7-3; clone_size: -; d_call: -; j_call: TRBJ2-2; cdr3_nt: TGTGCCAGCAGGGCTACTGGCGGGGAGCTGTTTTTT; cdr3_aa: CASRATGGELFF
v_call: TRBV6-1; clone_size: few; d_call: TRBD1; j_call: TRBJ2-1; cdr3_nt: TGTGCCAGCAGTCGGACAGGGTGGTACAATGAGCAGTTCTTC; cdr3_aa: CASSRTGWYNEQFF
v_call: TRBV13; clone_size: -; d_call: TRBD2; j_call: TRBJ2-7; cdr3_nt: TGTGCCAGCAGCTCCGGACTAGCGGGGGACCACGAGCAGTACTTC; cdr3_aa: CASSSGLAGDHEQYF
v_call: TRBV2; clone_size: -; d_call: -; j_call: TRBJ2-1; cdr3_nt: TGTGCCAGCAGGGCTCGCGATGAGCAGTTCTTC; cdr3_aa: CASRARDEQFF
v_call: TRBV28; clone_size: -; d_call: TRBD1; j_call: TRBJ1-2; cdr3_nt: TGTGCCAGCAGTTTATTAGGGACAGGGGGCTATGGCTACACCTTC; cdr3_aa: CASSLLGTGGYGYTF
v_call: TRBV7-9; clone_size: -; d_call: -; j_call: TRBJ2-7; cdr3_nt: TGTGCCAGCAGCTTGCAGGGGCTTCAGTACTTC; cdr3_aa: CASSLQGLQYF
v_call: TRBV20-1; clone_size: few; d_call: -; j_call: TRBJ1-2; cdr3_nt: TGCAGTGCCCCGGCAGCCGATGGCTACACCTTC; cdr3_aa: CSAPAADGYTF
v_call: TRBV5-6; clone_size: -; d_call: -; j_call: TRBJ2-5; cdr3_nt: TGTGCCAGCAGCTCGGACTCTCACCAGTACTTC; cdr3_aa: CASSSDSHQYF
v_call: TRBV10-3; clone_size: -; d_call: -; j_call: TRBJ1-3; cdr3_nt: TGTGCCATCAGTGAGTCAATACGTGGCGGTGGAAACACCATATATTTT; cdr3_aa: CAISESIRGGGNTIYF
v_call: TRBV28; clone_size: -; d_call: TRBD1; j_call: TRBJ1-2; cdr3_nt: TGTGCCAGCAGTTACACGACAGGGACCCAATTC; cdr3_aa: CASSYTTGTQF
v_call: TRBV19; clone_size: -; d_call: -; j_call: TRBJ1-5; cdr3_nt: TGTGCCAGCCACCGCGGGGGGTCCAGCAATCAGCCCCAGCATTTT; cdr3_aa: CASHRGGSSNQPQHF
v_call: TRBV25-1; clone_size: -; d_call: -; j_call: TRBJ1-1; cdr3_nt: TGTGCCAGCAGTCTCCTTGGTAACACTGAAGCTTTCTTT; cdr3_aa: CASSLLGNTEAFF
v_call: TRBV27; clone_size: medium-sized; d_call: TRBD1; j_call: TRBJ2-2; cdr3_nt: TGTGCCAGCACCTTGGACAGGCTAGGAATATTGTCCGGGGAGCTGTTTTTT; cdr3_aa: CASTLDRLGILSGELFF
v_call: TRBV4-3; clone_size: -; d_call: TRBD1; j_call: TRBJ2-6; cdr3_nt: TGCGCCAGCAGCCAAGGGACAGGGTCTACTGGGGCCAACGTCCTGACTTTC; cdr3_aa: CASSQGTGSTGANVLTF
v_call: TRBV28; clone_size: medium-sized; d_call: -; j_call: TRBJ1-5; cdr3_nt: TGTGCCAGCAGCCCCCTGGGGGCCCATCAGCCCCAGCATTTT; cdr3_aa: CASSPLGAHQPQHF
v_call: TRBV7-2; clone_size: -; d_call: TRBD1; j_call: TRBJ1-1; cdr3_nt: TGTGCCAGCAGCTTACGGGGACAGGGATCGAACACTGAAGCTTTCTTT; cdr3_aa: CASSLRGQGSNTEAFF
v_call: TRBV4-3; clone_size: -; d_call: -; j_call: TRBJ1-2; cdr3_nt: TGCGCCAGCAGCCAAGACATCGGAAGCGGCAGGGCCAATGGCTACACCTTC; cdr3_aa: CASSQDIGSGRANGYTF
v_call: TRBV27; clone_size: few; d_call: TRBD1; j_call: TRBJ1-5; cdr3_nt: TGTGCCAGCAGCAGAATGGGACAGGGTAGAAATCAGCCCCAGCATTTT; cdr3_aa: CASSRMGQGRNQPQHF
v_call: TRBV15; clone_size: few; d_call: -; j_call: TRBJ2-7; cdr3_nt: TGTGCCACCAGCAGAGATTACCTAACCTACGAGCAGTACTTC; cdr3_aa: CATSRDYLTYEQYF
v_call: TRBV7-2; clone_size: -; d_call: -; j_call: TRBJ2-1; cdr3_nt: TGTGCCAGCAGCTTAGCCGCGGGGGCGAATGAGCAGTTCTTC; cdr3_aa: CASSLAAGANEQFF
v_call: TRBV4-3; clone_size: -; d_call: -; j_call: TRBJ1-2; cdr3_nt: TGCGCCAGCAGCCAAGATAGATGGGGCTACAATGGCTACACCTTC; cdr3_aa: CASSQDRWGYNGYTF
v_call: TRBV2; clone_size: few; d_call: TRBD1; j_call: TRBJ1-5; cdr3_nt: TGTGCCACCCGCCGACAGGGGGTCAATCAGCCCCAGCATTTT; cdr3_aa: CATRRQGVNQPQHF
v_call: TRBV2; clone_size: -; d_call: TRBD1; j_call: TRBJ2-1; cdr3_nt: TGTGCCAGCAGTGGGGACAGCAGTTACAATGAGCAGTTCTTC; cdr3_aa: CASSGDSSYNEQFF
v_call: TRBV5-1; clone_size: -; d_call: -; j_call: TRBJ2-3; cdr3_nt: TGCGCCAGCAGCGATGGGACGGGACTCGACACGCAGTATTTT; cdr3_aa: CASSDGTGLDTQYF
v_call: TRBV27; clone_size: few; d_call: -; j_call: TRBJ1-2; cdr3_nt: TGTGCCAGCAGTTTTTCCGTGAACTATGGCTACACCTTC; cdr3_aa: CASSFSVNYGYTF
v_call: TRBV19; clone_size: -; d_call: TRBD1; j_call: TRBJ2-1; cdr3_nt: TGTGCCAGTAGTATGGGATATCCGGGACAGGGGTACAATGAGCAGTTCTTC; cdr3_aa: CASSMGYPGQGYNEQFF
v_call: TRBV7-6; clone_size: -; d_call: -; j_call: TRBJ2-2; cdr3_nt: TGTGCCAGCAGCTTAGACGCGTTCCAGAACACCGGGGAGCTGTTTTTT; cdr3_aa: CASSLDAFQNTGELFF
v_call: TRBV11-3; clone_size: -; d_call: -; j_call: TRBJ1-1; cdr3_nt: TGTGCCAGCCAATACGGAGAGGGTGAAGCTTTCTTT; cdr3_aa: CASQYGEGEAFF
v_call: TRBV28; clone_size: -; d_call: -; j_call: TRBJ1-5; cdr3_nt: TGTGCCAGCAGTCATCCATCTTCGGGGCGAGGAAACAATCAGCCCCAGCATTTT; cdr3_aa: CASSHPSSGRGNNQPQHF
v_call: TRBV5-1; clone_size: -; d_call: -; j_call: TRBJ1-2; cdr3_nt: TGCGCCAGCAGCTTGACAGGAGATTCCTATGGCTACACCTTC; cdr3_aa: CASSLTGDSYGYTF
v_call: TRBV29-1; clone_size: few; d_call: -; j_call: TRBJ1-2; cdr3_nt: TGCAGCGTTGAAGGGGTAAACTATGGCTACACCTTC; cdr3_aa: CSVEGVNYGYTF
v_call: TRBV6-1; clone_size: few; d_call: -; j_call: TRBJ1-2; cdr3_nt: TGTGCCAGCAGTGAACCAGGGGAAGCTAACTATGGCTACACCTTC; cdr3_aa: CASSEPGEANYGYTF
v_call: TRBV5-1; clone_size: -; d_call: TRBD1; j_call: TRBJ1-1; cdr3_nt: TGCGCCAGCAGCTGGGGACAGGGGGCACCTGAAGCTTTCTTT; cdr3_aa: CASSWGQGAPEAFF
v_call: TRBV19; clone_size: -; d_call: TRBD2; j_call: TRBJ2-1; cdr3_nt: TGTGCCAGTAAAAGTAGCGGGAGGATCTACAATGAGCAGTTCTTC; cdr3_aa: CASKSSGRIYNEQFF
v_call: TRBV13; clone_size: few; d_call: TRBD1; j_call: TRBJ1-2; cdr3_nt: TGTGCCAGCAGCTTAGAGGACAGGGGCCAAGGCTACACCTTC; cdr3_aa: CASSLEDRGQGYTF
v_call: TRBV7-8; clone_size: few; d_call: -; j_call: TRBJ1-5; cdr3_nt: TGTGCCAGCAGCTTCGCATTAAGCAATCAGCCCCAGCATTTT; cdr3_aa: CASSFALSNQPQHF
v_call: TRBV5-1; clone_size: -; d_call: TRBD1; j_call: TRBJ2-7; cdr3_nt: TGCGCCAGCAGCTCACAGGGGGCGTCCTACGAGCAGTACTTC; cdr3_aa: CASSSQGASYEQYF
v_call: TRBV7-9; clone_size: -; d_call: TRBD1; j_call: TRBJ2-1; cdr3_nt: TGTGCCAGCAGCTCCGGGACAGGGGGACCGTTCTTC; cdr3_aa: CASSSGTGGPFF
v_call: TRBV2; clone_size: -; d_call: -; j_call: TRBJ1-2; cdr3_nt: TGTGCCAGCATTCCACAGGGCGGCTATGGCTACACCTTC; cdr3_aa: CASIPQGGYGYTF
v_call: TRBV5-4; clone_size: -; d_call: -; j_call: TRBJ1-4; cdr3_nt: TGTGCCAGCAGCCCTTCTGGGGGTGTAACTAATGAAAAACTGTTTTTT; cdr3_aa: CASSPSGGVTNEKLFF
v_call: TRBV28; clone_size: -; d_call: TRBD2; j_call: TRBJ2-1; cdr3_nt: TGTGCCAGCCTAGGGACTAGCCACAATGAGCAGTTCTTC; cdr3_aa: CASLGTSHNEQFF
v_call: TRBV5-1; clone_size: -; d_call: -; j_call: TRBJ1-4; cdr3_nt: TGCGCCACCAGCCGGGGGGGGACACTTAATGAAAAACTGTTTTTT; cdr3_aa: CATSRGGTLNEKLFF
v_call: TRBV28; clone_size: few; d_call: TRBD1; j_call: TRBJ1-2; cdr3_nt: TGTGCCAGCAGTTTGGGGACAGGGAGCGGCTACACCTTC; cdr3_aa: CASSLGTGSGYTF
v_call: TRBV7-3; clone_size: few; d_call: -; j_call: TRBJ2-7; cdr3_nt: TGTGCCAGCAGCCCAAGTGGGGGCTACGAGCAGTACTTC; cdr3_aa: CASSPSGGYEQYF